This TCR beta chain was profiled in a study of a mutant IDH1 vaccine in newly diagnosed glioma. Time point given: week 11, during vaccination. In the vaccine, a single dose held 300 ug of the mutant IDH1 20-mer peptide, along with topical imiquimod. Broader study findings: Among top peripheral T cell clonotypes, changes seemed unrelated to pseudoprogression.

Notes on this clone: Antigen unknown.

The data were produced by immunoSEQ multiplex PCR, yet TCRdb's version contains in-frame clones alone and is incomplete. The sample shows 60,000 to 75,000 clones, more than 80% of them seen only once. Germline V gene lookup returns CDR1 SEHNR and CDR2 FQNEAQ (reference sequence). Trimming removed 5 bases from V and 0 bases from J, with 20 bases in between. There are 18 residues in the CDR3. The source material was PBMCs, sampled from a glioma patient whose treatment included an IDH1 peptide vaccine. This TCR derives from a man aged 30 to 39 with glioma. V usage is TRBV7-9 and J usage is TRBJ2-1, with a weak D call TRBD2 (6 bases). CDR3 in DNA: TGTGCCAGCAGCCCTGCGGGGCAGGGTACGAGCTCCTACAATGAGCAGTTCTTC. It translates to CASSPAGQGTSSYNEQFF.